Following are 9 T cell receptor beta chains from one sample sequenced in a study of T cells in Graves' hyperthyroidism and ophthalmopathy. The TCR beta CDR3 regions underwent amplification using RNA transcripts as the source. The TCR CDR3 first-round RT-PCR relied on the HTBI primer set. Each CDR3 protein is one row after TCRdb ran MiXCR on the multiplex PCR reads. The data hold roughly 380,000 distinct CDR3 sequences, with approximately 13% observed a single time. Sequenced material: blood. The receptors come from a woman aged 55-75 years with Graves' hyperthyroidism.

This clonotype turned up a few times. The V and J genes are TRBV7-9 and TRBJ2-1, with TRBD2 matching over 9 bases. CDR3 length equals 19 residues. Trimming at V came to 2 bases and at J to 9 bases, leaving 20 bases not matched to a gene. CDR1 and CDR2 from the germline V gene are SEHNR and FQNEAQ (reference sequence). CDR3 DNA sequence: TGTGCCAGCAGCTTACGATTTCGGGGCGGGAGGGCCTTTCGCGGTGAGCAGTTCTTC. Translated, it gives CASSLRFRGGRAFRGEQFF.

This clonotype has a count of ten or more. This chain uses TRBV6-1 with TRBJ2-1; tentatively, D is TRBD1 or TRBD2 (5 bases each). Trimming shortened V by 7 bases and J by 4 bases, and 14 bases separated the two germline ends. Germline CDR1 is MNHNS and CDR2 is SASEGT. The CDR3 loop spans 14 amino acids. The CDR3 region is CASNLLGVYNEQFF. Here the CDR3 DNA reads TGTGCCAGCAATCTACTAGGGGTTTACAATGAGCAGTTCTTC.

This clonotype was observed a few times. This chain connects TRBV19 to TRBJ1-4; D is undetermined. CDR3 size: 16 residues. Trimming pared 5 bases from V and 0 bases from J, leaving 13 bases between. Germline V gene data show CDR1 as LNHDA and CDR2 as SQIVND (reference sequence). CDR3 nucleotide sequence: TGTGCCAGTAGTCCACCGGACTCTGCAACTAATGAAAAACTGTTTTTT. Residues: CASSPPDSATNEKLFF.

This clonotype was observed many times. J is TRBJ1-1 and V is TRBV27, with TRBD1 as a possible D gene (5 bases). Germline V lookup: CDR1 MNHEY, CDR2 SMNVEV (reference sequence). The germline V and J ends were trimmed by 2 bases and 1 base, with 8 bases remaining between them. CDR3 length: 14 residues. In DNA form, the CDR3 reads TGTGCCAGCAGTTTAGTGACAGCGAACACTGAAGCTTTCTTT. It codes for CASSLVTANTEAFF.

This clonotype showed up just a few times. This chain connects TRBV15 to TRBJ2-1, with a tentative D call TRBD2 (6 bases). V gave up 2 bases and J gave up 0 bases, with 8 bases separating them. The germline V gene has CDR1 LNHNV and CDR2 YYDKDF (reference sequence). The CDR3 runs to 15 residues. The CDR3 loop is CATSRLGGSYNEQFF. The CDR3 bases are TGTGCCACCAGCAGACTCGGGGGCTCCTACAATGAGCAGTTCTTC.

The chain joins TRBV12-3 or TRBV12-4 to TRBJ2-4, with 8 bases identical to TRBD2. J gave up 2 bases and V 7 bases, and 10 bases lay outside the gene matches. This CDR3 is 16 amino acids long. For the CDR3, the DNA is TGTGCCAGCACCTTAGCGGGAAGGTTGCCCAAAAACATTCAGTACTTC. Its protein is CASTLAGRLPKNIQYF.

This chain links TRBV19 with TRBJ2-7, with D perhaps matching TRBD2 (6 bases). The CDR3 covers 15 residues. Germline CDR1 LNHDA, CDR2 SQIVND (reference sequence). The germline V and J ends were trimmed by 3 bases and 3 bases, with 15 bases remaining between them. The CDR3 spells CASSISAGRVYEQYF. CDR3 DNA sequence: TGTGCCAGTAGTATCAGTGCGGGGCGCGTCTACGAGCAGTACTTC.

The chain combines TRBV19 with TRBJ2-7, with D possibly matching TRBD2 (7 bases). The length of the CDR3 is 15 residues. V dropped 2 bases and J dropped 4 bases, with 15 bases sitting between them. From germline, CDR1 is LNHDA and CDR2 SQIVND (reference sequence). CDR3 region: CASSIQRGGGYEQYF. The CDR3 DNA reads TGTGCCAGTAGTATACAAAGGGGAGGGGGATACGAGCAGTACTTC.

This clonotype was counted at least ten times. This rearrangement joins TRBV18 to TRBJ2-2, with 9 bases aligning to TRBD1. This CDR3 region has 18 residues. V shed 3 bases, J shed 1 base, and the junction held 9 bases outside the gene matches. Germline CDR1 is KGHSH and CDR2 is LQKENI. The CDR3 coding sequence is TGTGCCAGCTCACCGCGTCCGGGACAGGGAATGAACACCGGGGAGCTGTTTTTT. Amino acids: CASSPRPGQGMNTGELFF.